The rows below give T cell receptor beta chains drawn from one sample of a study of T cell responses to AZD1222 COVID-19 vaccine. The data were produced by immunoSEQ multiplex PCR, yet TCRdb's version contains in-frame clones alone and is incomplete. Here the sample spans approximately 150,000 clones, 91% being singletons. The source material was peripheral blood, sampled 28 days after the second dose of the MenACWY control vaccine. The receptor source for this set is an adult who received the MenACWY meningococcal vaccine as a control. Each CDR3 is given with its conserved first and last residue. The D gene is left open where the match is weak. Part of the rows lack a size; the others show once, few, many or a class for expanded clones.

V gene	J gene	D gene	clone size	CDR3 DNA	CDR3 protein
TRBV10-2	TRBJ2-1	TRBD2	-	TGCGCCAGCAGTGAGTCGAGGATAGTAGCGGGGGGAGCATACAATGAGCAGTTCTTC	CASSESRIVAGGAYNEQFF
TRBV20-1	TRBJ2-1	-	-	TGCAGTGCTAGTCCCTCCGAGGGCACCCACAATGAGCAGTTCTTC	CSASPSEGTHNEQFF
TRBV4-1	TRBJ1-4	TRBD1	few	TGCGCCAGCAGCCAAGACGCTGGACAGGGGGCTGAAAAACTGTTTTTT	CASSQDAGQGAEKLFF
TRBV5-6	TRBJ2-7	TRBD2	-	TGTGCCAGCAGCTTCTCAGGGACTAGGGAGCAGTACTTC	CASSFSGTREQYF
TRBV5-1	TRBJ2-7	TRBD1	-	TGCGCCAGCAGTCAAAAGGGACAGGCTTACGAGCAGTACTTC	CASSQKGQAYEQYF
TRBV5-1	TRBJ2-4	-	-	TGCGCCAGCAGCTTGGCCTCGCTAGCACCGGGACACCCTCGGATAGCCAAAAACATTCAGTACTTC	CASSLASLAPGHPRIAKNIQYF
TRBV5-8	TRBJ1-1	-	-	TGTGCCAGCAGCTTTCGAGGCGCTTTCTTT	CASSFRGAFF
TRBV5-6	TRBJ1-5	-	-	TGTGCCAGCAGCTCCTGGGGAGACAGAAATCAGCCCCAGCATTTT	CASSSWGDRNQPQHF
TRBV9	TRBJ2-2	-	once	TGTGCCAGCAGCGTAGGCGGAACGAACACCGGGGAGCTGTTTTTT	CASSVGGTNTGELFF
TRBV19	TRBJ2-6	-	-	TGTGCCAGTAGTATGAGGGCTGGGGCCAACGTCCTGACTTTC	CASSMRAGANVLTF
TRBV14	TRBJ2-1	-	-	TGTGCCAGCAGCGAAACGGGACGGAAGAGGAATGAGCAGTTCTTC	CASSETGRKRNEQFF
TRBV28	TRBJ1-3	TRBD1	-	TGTGCCAGCAGTAAATCAGGGGGCCCACTGGGAAACACCATATATTTT	CASSKSGGPLGNTIYF
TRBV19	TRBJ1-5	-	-	TGTGCCAGTACTGACTATAGCAATCAGCCCCAGCATTTT	CASTDYSNQPQHF
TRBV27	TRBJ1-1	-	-	TGTGCCAGCAAGCCTTTGGGGTTGGGTAACACTGAAGCTTTCTTT	CASKPLGLGNTEAFF
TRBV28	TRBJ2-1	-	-	TGTGCCAGCAGAGGAGTAGGCTCCTACAATGAGCAGTTCTTC	CASRGVGSYNEQFF
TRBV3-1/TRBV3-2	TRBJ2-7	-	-	TGTGCCAGCAGCCAAATCGGCTACGAGCAGTACTTC	CASSQIGYEQYF
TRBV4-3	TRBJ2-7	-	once	TGCGCCAGCAGCCAAGAACAGAGCTCCTACGAGCAGTACTTC	CASSQEQSSYEQYF
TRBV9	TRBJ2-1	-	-	TGTGCCAGCAGCGTACCACAGGTGGGGGGCGCGGATGAGCAGTTCTTC	CASSVPQVGGADEQFF
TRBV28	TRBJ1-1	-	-	TGTGCCAGCGTGAGGAGGACTGAAGCTTTCTTT	CASVRRTEAFF
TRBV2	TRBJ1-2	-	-	TGTGCCAACACCCCACAGGTGAACTATGGCTACACCTTC	CANTPQVNYGYTF
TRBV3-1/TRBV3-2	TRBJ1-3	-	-	TGTGCCAGCAGCCAAAACCCTTTGATGAAATATAGGAGGTCTGGAAACACCATATATTTT	CASSQNPLMKYRRSGNTIYF
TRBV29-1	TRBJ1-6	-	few	TGCAGCGTTGAAGCTGAACCTGGTTCACCCCTCCACTTT	CSVEAEPGSPLHF
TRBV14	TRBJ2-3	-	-	TGTGCCAGCAGCCAAGATCGTGGGTTAGCGCAGTATTTT	CASSQDRGLAQYF
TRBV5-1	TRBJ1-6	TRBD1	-	TGCGCCAGCAGCCTAGAAGGACAGGGAAATTCACCCCTCCACTTT	CASSLEGQGNSPLHF
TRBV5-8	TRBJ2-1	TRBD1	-	TGTGCCAGCAGCCCAGGGACAGGGAGGGACAATGAGCAGTTCTTC	CASSPGTGRDNEQFF
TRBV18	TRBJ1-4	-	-	TGTGCCAGCTCACCACCGTCGGGGTTTAATGAAAAACTGTTTTTT	CASSPPSGFNEKLFF